Listed below are T cell receptor beta chains from one sample, sequenced in a study of patients and donors after allogeneic stem cell transplantation. TCRdb reprocessed the RT-PCR reads with MiXCR, giving one entry per CDR3 protein. The repertoire holds roughly 940,000 distinct CDR3 sequences, around 17% seen once, with 5% to 7.5% in the top ten. Sequencing used blood, either unsorted or a sorted T cell fraction (not recorded which). The origin of the receptors is a human donor who was either an allogeneic HSCT recipient or a stem cell or donor lymphocyte infusion donor (not recorded which). It is not recorded whose cells these are; they may come from a transplant donor. The CDR3 runs from the conserved cysteine through the conserved F or W. The D gene is left open where the match is weak. Some rows have no size entry. The others give once, few or many, or a class for an expanded clone.

DNA: TGTGCCAGCAGCTCCACCGGGACAGCTTTTGAGCAGTTCTTC
CDR3: CASSSTGTAFEQFF
size: -
V: TRBV7-9
length: 14
D: TRBD1
J: TRBJ2-1

DNA: TGTGCCAGCAGCATGGACGGGAAATATAATTCACCCCTCCACTTT
CDR3: CASSMDGKYNSPLHF
size: -
V: TRBV7-9
length: 15
D: -
J: TRBJ1-6

DNA: TGTGCCAGCAGTAGTCCGGGACAGCTTCTCTTC
CDR3: CASSSPGQLLF
size: -
V: TRBV6-5
length: 11
D: TRBD1
J: TRBJ2-7

DNA: TGTGCCAGCAGCTTTAGCCCTGGGGCCAACGTCCTGACTTTC
CDR3: CASSFSPGANVLTF
size: -
V: TRBV5-6
length: 14
D: -
J: TRBJ2-6

DNA: TGTGCCAGCAGCCAACACCCGATTGGGGCAGATACGCAGTATTTT
CDR3: CASSQHPIGADTQYF
size: few
V: TRBV14
length: 15
D: -
J: TRBJ2-3

DNA: TGTGCCAGCAGTGAAGAGGGGGTAAACAACGAGGGCTCTGAAGCTTTCTTT
CDR3: CASSEEGVNNEGSEAFF
size: -
V: TRBV2
length: 17
D: -
J: TRBJ1-1

DNA: TGTGCCATCAGTGATTCGGGACGAACTGAAGCTTTCTTT
CDR3: CAISDSGRTEAFF
size: many
V: TRBV10-3
length: 13
D: -
J: TRBJ1-1

DNA: TGCAGTGCGAACCGGGACAGGATTTACTACGAGCAGTACTTC
CDR3: CSANRDRIYYEQYF
size: few
V: TRBV20-1
length: 14
D: TRBD1
J: TRBJ2-7

DNA: TGTGCCAGCAGCCAAGAAGGTGACACGTTGTCCTACGAGCAGTACTTC
CDR3: CASSQEGDTLSYEQYF
size: -
V: TRBV3-1
length: 16
D: -
J: TRBJ2-7

DNA: TGCGCCAGCAGCTTCAGTACACCCTTTGACGAGCAGTACTTC
CDR3: CASSFSTPFDEQYF
size: few
V: TRBV5-1
length: 14
D: -
J: TRBJ2-7

DNA: TGCAGTGCTGAACCCGCTTTGGCGGGGGGGCGGGGAGATACGCAGTATTTT
CDR3: CSAEPALAGGRGDTQYF
size: once
V: TRBV20-1
length: 17
D: TRBD2
J: TRBJ2-3

DNA: TGTGCCAGCACCCAAGGAGGTGAGCAGTTCTTC
CDR3: CASTQGGEQFF
size: -
V: TRBV2
length: 11
D: -
J: TRBJ2-1

DNA: TGTGCCAGTAGTCCAAGTCCGGGACAGGGGTTTGCCGGCTACACCTTC
CDR3: CASSPSPGQGFAGYTF
size: -
V: TRBV19
length: 16
D: TRBD1
J: TRBJ1-2

DNA: TGTGCCAGCAGCGTAGCGAGGGGCCACACAGATACGCAGTATTTT
CDR3: CASSVARGHTDTQYF
size: -
V: TRBV9
length: 15
D: -
J: TRBJ2-3

DNA: TGTGCCAGCAGGGGGATGGCCCATGAGCAGTTCTTC
CDR3: CASRGMAHEQFF
size: few
V: TRBV25-1
length: 12
D: -
J: TRBJ2-1

DNA: TGTGCCAGCAGCTCTGGTCATTTCGCCACCTTC
CDR3: CASSSGHFATF
size: few
V: TRBV6-2/TRBV6-3
length: 11
D: -
J: TRBJ1-2